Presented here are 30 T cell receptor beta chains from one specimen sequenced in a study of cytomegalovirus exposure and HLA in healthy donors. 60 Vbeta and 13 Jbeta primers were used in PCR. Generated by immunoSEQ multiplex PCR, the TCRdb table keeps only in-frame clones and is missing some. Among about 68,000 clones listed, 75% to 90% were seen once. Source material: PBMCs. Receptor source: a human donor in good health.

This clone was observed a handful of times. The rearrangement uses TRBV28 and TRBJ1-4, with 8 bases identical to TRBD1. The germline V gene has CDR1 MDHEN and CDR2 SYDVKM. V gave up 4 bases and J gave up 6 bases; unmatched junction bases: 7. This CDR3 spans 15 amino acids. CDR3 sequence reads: CASSSTGVLDEKLFF. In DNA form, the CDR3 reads TGTGCCAGCAGTTCGACAGGGGTGTTGGATGAAAAACTGTTTTTT.

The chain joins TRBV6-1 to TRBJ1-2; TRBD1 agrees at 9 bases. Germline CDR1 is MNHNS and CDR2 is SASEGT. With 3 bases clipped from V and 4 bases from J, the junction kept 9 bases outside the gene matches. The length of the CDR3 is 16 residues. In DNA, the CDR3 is TGTGCCAGCAGTGAGCCGGGGACAGGGTCGGGCTATGGCTACACCTTC. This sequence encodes CASSEPGTGSGYGYTF.

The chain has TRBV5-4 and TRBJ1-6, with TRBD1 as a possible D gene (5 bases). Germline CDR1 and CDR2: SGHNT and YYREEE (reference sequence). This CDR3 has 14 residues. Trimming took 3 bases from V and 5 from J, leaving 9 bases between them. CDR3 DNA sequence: TGTGCCAGCAGCTCACCGACAGATAATTCACCCCTCCACTTT. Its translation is CASSSPTDNSPLHF.

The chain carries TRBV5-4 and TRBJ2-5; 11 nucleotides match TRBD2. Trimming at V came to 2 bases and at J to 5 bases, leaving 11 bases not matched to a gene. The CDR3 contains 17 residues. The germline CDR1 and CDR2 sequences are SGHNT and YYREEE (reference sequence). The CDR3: CASSFLLAGGPGETQYF. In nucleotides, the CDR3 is TGTGCCAGCAGCTTCTTGCTAGCGGGGGGCCCCGGGGAGACCCAGTACTTC.

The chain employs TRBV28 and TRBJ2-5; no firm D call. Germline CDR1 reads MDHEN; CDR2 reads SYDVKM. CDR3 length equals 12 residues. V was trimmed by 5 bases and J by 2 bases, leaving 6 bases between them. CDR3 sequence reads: CASSIRQETQYF. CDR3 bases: TGTGCCAGCAGTATACGGCAAGAGACCCAGTACTTC.

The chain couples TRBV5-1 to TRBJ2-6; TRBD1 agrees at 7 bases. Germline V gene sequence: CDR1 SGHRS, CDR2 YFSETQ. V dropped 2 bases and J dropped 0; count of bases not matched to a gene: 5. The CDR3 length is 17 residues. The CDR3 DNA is TGCGCCAGCAGCTTCTTGACAGGGACCTCTGGGGCCAACGTCCTGACTTTC. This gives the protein CASSFLTGTSGANVLTF. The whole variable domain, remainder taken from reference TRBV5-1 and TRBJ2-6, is KAGVTQTPRYLIKTRGQQVTLSCSPISGHRSVSWYQQTPGQGLQFLFEYFSETQRNKGNFPGRFSGRQFSNSRSEMNVSTLELGDSALYLCASSFLTGTSGANVLTFGAGSRLTVL.

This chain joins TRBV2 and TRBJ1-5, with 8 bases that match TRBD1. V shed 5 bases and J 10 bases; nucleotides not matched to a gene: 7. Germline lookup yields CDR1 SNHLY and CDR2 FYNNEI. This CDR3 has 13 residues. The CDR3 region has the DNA TGTGCCAGCAGTTTGGTAGGGACAGGCCCCCAGCATTTT. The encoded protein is CASSLVGTGPQHF.

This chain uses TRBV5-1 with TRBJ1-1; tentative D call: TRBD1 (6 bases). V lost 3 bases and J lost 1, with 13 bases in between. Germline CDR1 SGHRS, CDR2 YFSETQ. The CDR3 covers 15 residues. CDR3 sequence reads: CASSSYRVSNTEAFF. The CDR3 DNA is TGCGCCAGCAGCTCGTACAGGGTGTCGAACACTGAAGCTTTCTTT.

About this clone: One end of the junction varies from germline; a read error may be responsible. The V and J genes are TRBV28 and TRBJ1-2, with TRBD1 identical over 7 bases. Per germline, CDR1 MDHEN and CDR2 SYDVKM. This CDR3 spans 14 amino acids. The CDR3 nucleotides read TGTGCCAGCAGTCTACAGGGACAGCTCTATGGCTACCCCTTC. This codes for CASSLQGQLYGYPF.

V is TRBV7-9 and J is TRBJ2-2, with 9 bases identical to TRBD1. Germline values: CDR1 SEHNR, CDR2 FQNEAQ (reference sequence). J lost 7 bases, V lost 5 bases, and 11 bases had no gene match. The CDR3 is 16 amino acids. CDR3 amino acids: CASSAARDRADGELFF. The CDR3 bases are TGTGCCAGCAGCGCAGCCCGGGACAGGGCGGACGGGGAGCTGTTTTTT.

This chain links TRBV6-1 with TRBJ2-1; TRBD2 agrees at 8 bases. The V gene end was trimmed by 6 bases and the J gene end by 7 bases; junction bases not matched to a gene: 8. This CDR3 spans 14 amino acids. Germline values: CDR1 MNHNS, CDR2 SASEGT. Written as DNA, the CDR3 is TGTGCCAGCAGGTCGTCCGGGGGGGCGAATGAGCAGTTCTTC. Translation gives CASRSSGGANEQFF.

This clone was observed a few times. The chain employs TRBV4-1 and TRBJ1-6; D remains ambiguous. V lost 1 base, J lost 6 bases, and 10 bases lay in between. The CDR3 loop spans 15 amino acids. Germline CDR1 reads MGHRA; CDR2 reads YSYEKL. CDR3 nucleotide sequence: TGCGCCAGCAGCCAAGGCCAACGTAGTAATTCACCCCTCCACTTT. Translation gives CASSQGQRSNSPLHF.

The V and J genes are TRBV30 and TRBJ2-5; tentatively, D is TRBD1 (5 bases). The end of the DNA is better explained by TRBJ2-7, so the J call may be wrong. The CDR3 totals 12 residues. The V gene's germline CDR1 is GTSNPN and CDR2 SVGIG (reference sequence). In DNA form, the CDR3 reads TGTGCCTGGAATACAGGTACCTACGAGCAGTACTTC. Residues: CAWNTGTYEQYF.

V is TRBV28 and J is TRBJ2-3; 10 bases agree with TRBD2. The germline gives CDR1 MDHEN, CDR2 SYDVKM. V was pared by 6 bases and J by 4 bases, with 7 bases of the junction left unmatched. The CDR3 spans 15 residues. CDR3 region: CASSWTSGVSDTQYF. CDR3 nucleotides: TGTGCCAGCAGCTGGACTAGCGGTGTTTCAGATACGCAGTATTTT.

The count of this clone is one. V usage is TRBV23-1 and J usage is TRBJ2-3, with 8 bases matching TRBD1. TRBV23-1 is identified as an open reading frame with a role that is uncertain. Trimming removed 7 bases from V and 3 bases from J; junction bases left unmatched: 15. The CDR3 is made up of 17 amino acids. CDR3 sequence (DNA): TGCGCCAGCACCACCGAAGGGAAGACAGGGGAAACAGATACGCAGTATTTT. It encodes CASTTEGKTGETDTQYF.

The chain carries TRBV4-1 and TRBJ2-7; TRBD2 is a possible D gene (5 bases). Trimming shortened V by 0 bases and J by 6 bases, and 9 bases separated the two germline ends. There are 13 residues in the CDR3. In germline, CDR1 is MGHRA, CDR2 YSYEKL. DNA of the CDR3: TGCGCCAGCAGCCAAGATCGAGGGCCCGAGCAGTACTTC. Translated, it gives CASSQDRGPEQYF.

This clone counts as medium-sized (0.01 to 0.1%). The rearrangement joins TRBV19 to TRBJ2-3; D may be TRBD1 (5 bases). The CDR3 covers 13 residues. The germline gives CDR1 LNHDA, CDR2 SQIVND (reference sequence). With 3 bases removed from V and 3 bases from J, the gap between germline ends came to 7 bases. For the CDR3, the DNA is TGTGCCAGTAGTATGACAGCGACAGATACGCAGTATTTT. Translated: CASSMTATDTQYF.

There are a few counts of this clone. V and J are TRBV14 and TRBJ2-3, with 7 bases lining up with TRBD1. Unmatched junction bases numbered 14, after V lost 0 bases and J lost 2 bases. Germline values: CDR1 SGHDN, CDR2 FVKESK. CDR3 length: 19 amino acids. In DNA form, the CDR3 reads TGTGCCAGCAGCCAAGAGAGGGCGACAGGGTTTGGGGACACAGATACGCAGTATTTT. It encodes CASSQERATGFGDTDTQYF.

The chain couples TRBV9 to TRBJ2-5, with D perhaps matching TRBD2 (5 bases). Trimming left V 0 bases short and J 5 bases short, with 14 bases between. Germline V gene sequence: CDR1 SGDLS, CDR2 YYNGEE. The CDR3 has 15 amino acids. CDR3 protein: CASSVEGMRAETQYF. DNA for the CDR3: TGTGCCAGCAGCGTAGAAGGGATGCGGGCGGAGACCCAGTACTTC.

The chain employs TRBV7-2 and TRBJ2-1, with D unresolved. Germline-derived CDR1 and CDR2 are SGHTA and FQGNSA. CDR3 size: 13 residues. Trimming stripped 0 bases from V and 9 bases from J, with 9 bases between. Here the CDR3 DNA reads TGTGCCAGCAGCTTAGCGATGACAAGTGAGCAGTTCTTC. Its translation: CASSLAMTSEQFF.

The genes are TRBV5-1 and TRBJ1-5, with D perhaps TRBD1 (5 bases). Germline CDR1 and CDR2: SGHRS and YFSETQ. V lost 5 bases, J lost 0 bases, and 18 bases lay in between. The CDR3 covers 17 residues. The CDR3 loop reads CASSPPGGVDSNQPQHF. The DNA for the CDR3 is TGCGCCAGCAGTCCCCCCGGGGGGGTGGATAGCAATCAGCCCCAGCATTTT.

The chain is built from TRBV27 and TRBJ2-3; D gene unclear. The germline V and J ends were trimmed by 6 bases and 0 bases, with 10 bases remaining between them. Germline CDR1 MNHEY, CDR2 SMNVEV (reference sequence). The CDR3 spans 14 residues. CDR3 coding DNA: TGTGCCAGCAGCCCCCTGACTAGCACAGATACGCAGTATTTT. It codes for CASSPLTSTDTQYF.

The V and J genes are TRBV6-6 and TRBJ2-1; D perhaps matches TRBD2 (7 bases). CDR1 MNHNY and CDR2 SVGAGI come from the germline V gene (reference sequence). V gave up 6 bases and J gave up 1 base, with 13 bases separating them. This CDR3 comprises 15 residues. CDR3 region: CASSKRGASYNEQFF. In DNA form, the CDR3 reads TGTGCCAGCAGCAAACGGGGGGCTTCCTACAATGAGCAGTTCTTC.

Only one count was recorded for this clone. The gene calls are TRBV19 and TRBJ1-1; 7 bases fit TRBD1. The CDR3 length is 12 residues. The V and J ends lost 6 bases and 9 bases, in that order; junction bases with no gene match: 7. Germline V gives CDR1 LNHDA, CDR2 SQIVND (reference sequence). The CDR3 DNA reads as TGTGCCAGTAGAACAGGGGATCGGCAAGCTTTCTTT. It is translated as CASRTGDRQAFF.

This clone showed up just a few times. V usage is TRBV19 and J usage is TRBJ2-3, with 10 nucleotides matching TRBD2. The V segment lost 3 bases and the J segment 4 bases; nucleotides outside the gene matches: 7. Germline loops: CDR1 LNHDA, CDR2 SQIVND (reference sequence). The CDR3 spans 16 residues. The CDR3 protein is CASSIQAGGGSDTQYF. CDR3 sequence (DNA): TGTGCCAGTAGTATTCAAGCGGGGGGGGGTTCAGATACGCAGTATTTT.

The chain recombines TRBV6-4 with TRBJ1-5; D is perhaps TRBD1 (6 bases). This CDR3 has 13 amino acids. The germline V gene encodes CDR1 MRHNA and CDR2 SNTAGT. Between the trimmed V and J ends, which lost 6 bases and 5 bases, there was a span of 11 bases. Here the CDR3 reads CASSRDTYQPQHF. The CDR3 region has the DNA TGTGCCAGCAGCCGGGACACCTATCAGCCCCAGCATTTT.

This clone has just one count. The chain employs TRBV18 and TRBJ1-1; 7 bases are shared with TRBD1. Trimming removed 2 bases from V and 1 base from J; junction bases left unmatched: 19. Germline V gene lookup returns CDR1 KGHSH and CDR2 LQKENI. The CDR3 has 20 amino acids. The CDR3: CASSPSLTRGKGRPNTEAFF. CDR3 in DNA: TGTGCCAGCTCACCAAGTCTGACCAGGGGGAAAGGTCGGCCGAACACTGAAGCTTTCTTT.

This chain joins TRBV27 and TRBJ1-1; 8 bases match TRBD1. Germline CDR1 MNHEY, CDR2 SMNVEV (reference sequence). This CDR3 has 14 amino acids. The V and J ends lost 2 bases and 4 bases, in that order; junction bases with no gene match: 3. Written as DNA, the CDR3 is TGTGCCAGCAGTTTACGCGACAGGGGCACTGAAGCTTTCTTT. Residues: CASSLRDRGTEAFF.

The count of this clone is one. For the CDR3, the DNA is TGCGCCAGCAGCTACAGCGCGGGGGCGCAGTATTTT. Amino acid sequence: CASSYSAGAQYF. The chain carries TRBV5-1 and TRBJ2-3; 7 bases fit TRBD2. The germline V gene has CDR1 SGHRS and CDR2 YFSETQ. The junction had 5 bases not matched to a gene; V was cut back by 3 bases and J by 10 bases. The length of the CDR3 is 12 residues. Complete variable domain (other parts from reference TRBV5-1 and TRBJ2-3): KAGVTQTPRYLIKTRGQQVTLSCSPISGHRSVSWYQQTPGQGLQFLFEYFSETQRNKGNFPGRFSGRQFSNSRSEMNVSTLELGDSALYLCASSYSAGAQYFGPGTRLTVL.

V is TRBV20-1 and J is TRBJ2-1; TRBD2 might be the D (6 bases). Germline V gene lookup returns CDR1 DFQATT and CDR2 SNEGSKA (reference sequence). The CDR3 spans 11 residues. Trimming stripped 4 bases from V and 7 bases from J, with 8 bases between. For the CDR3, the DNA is TGCAGTGCTACTCGGGGGAATGAGCAGTTCTTC. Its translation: CSATRGNEQFF.